The clone carrying this T cell receptor beta chain was counted between two and nine times. The ends lost 4 bases at V and 2 bases at J; junction bases unmatched: 7. This CDR3 comprises 15 residues. The germline CDR1 and CDR2 sequences are SGHDT and YYEEEE. These data originate in a study of blood T cell repertoires in COVID-19. Study in general: Acute and convalescent COVID-19 specimens originated in the United States, Italy and Spain. PBMCs, B-cell-depleted T cells, or T cells provided the cDNA or gDNA that made up the material.

Generated by immunoSEQ multiplex PCR, the TCRdb table keeps only in-frame clones and is missing some. The data hold about 240,000 clones, with over 80% observed a single time. The sequencing input was peripheral blood. This chain joins TRBV5-6 and TRBJ2-7, with 9 bases lining up with TRBD1. This clonotype originated in a man between 25 and 39 years old who had recovered from COVID-19. Here the CDR3 DNA reads TGTGCCAGCAGCCCGCTGGGGACAGGGACCTACGAGCAGTACTTC. Its protein is CASSPLGTGTYEQYF.